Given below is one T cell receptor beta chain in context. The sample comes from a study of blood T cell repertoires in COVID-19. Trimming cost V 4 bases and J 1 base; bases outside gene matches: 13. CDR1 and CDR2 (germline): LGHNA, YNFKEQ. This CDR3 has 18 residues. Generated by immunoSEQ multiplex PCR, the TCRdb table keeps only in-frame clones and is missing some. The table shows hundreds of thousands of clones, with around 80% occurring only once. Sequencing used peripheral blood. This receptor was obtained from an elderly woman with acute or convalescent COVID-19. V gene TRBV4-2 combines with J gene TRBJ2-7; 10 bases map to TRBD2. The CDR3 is CASSLTVPLAGVSYEQYF. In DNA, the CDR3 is TGTGCCAGCAGCCTTACTGTCCCCCTAGCGGGGGTTTCCTACGAGCAGTACTTC.